The clone carrying this T cell receptor beta chain was recorded only once. The sample originates from a study of cytomegalovirus exposure and HLA in healthy donors. With 3 bases removed from V and 3 bases from J, the gap between germline ends came to 9 bases. CDR3 length: 13 amino acids. CDR1 is SGHDN, CDR2 FVKESK, per germline. Amplification used 60 Vbeta primers and 13 Jbeta primers. Clones were sequenced by immunoSEQ multiplex PCR, and TCRdb holds only the in-frame ones, with some missing. The sample consists of hundreds of thousands of clones, about 89% of them appearing once. J is TRBJ2-7 and V is TRBV14; no firm D call. The sequence derives from a woman aged 18-29 years in good health and CMV-seronegative. Sequencing used PBMCs. This CDR3 reads CASSHDIYYEQYF. The CDR3, as DNA: TGTGCCAGCAGCCACGACATCTACTACGAGCAGTACTTC.